A selection of T cell receptor beta chains follows, all from one sample in a study of blood T cells in healthy people across ages. TCRdb analysed the 5' RACE reads with MiXCR anew, one entry per CDR3 protein. The sample shows more than 650,000 distinct CDR3 sequences, roughly 50% of them seen only once. The specimen was blood. Every receptor here comes from an elderly man in good health. CDR3s include the opening cysteine and the closing phenylalanine or tryptophan. The order of the fields is V gene, D gene, J gene, clone size, CDR3 protein, CDR3 DNA. D genes are given only for firm matches. Clone size appears in some rows only: once, few, many, or a class for an expanded clone.

v_gene: TRBV12-3/TRBV12-4
d_gene: NA
j_gene: TRBJ1-5
abundance: NA
CDR3aa: CASSFGGRGNQPQHF
CDR3nt: TGTGCCAGCAGTTTTGGTGGGCGAGGCAATCAGCCCCAGCATTTT

v_gene: TRBV25-1
d_gene: NA
j_gene: TRBJ2-7
abundance: NA
CDR3aa: CASGKGDNEQYF
CDR3nt: TGTGCCAGCGGAAAGGGGGACAACGAGCAGTACTTC

v_gene: TRBV7-2
d_gene: NA
j_gene: TRBJ2-1
abundance: NA
CDR3aa: CASSRPVGNEQFF
CDR3nt: TGTGCCAGCAGCCGCCCAGTTGGGAATGAGCAGTTCTTC

v_gene: TRBV18
d_gene: NA
j_gene: TRBJ2-1
abundance: many
CDR3aa: CASSPPSGPLYNEQFF
CDR3nt: TGTGCCAGCTCACCACCTTCTGGGCCGCTCTACAATGAGCAGTTCTTC

v_gene: TRBV7-2
d_gene: TRBD2
j_gene: TRBJ2-2
abundance: NA
CDR3aa: CASSFPLGGSGLGELFF
CDR3nt: TGTGCCAGCAGCTTCCCGCTGGGTGGTAGCGGGCTCGGGGAGCTGTTTTTT

v_gene: TRBV2
d_gene: NA
j_gene: TRBJ2-1
abundance: once
CDR3aa: CASSAVETQFF
CDR3nt: TGTGCCAGCAGTGCGGTGGAGACCCAGTTCTTC

v_gene: TRBV7-4
d_gene: NA
j_gene: TRBJ2-1
abundance: NA
CDR3aa: CASSLDRTQAGCHDNEQFF
CDR3nt: TGTGCCAGCAGCTTAGATCGGACCCAGGCCGGGTGTCATGACAATGAGCAGTTCTTC

v_gene: TRBV20-1
d_gene: TRBD2
j_gene: TRBJ2-3
abundance: few
CDR3aa: CSQGGGGSSSDTQYF
CDR3nt: TGCAGCCAGGGAGGAGGCGGGAGTTCGTCAGATACGCAGTATTTT

v_gene: TRBV6-1
d_gene: TRBD2
j_gene: TRBJ2-3
abundance: NA
CDR3aa: CASSHGGRAEHRYAYF
CDR3nt: TGTGCCAGCAGCCATGGCGGGAGGGCCGAGCACAGATACGCGTATTTT

v_gene: TRBV20-1
d_gene: NA
j_gene: TRBJ1-6
abundance: NA
CDR3aa: CSAARQAYNSPLHF
CDR3nt: TGCAGTGCAGCAAGACAGGCTTATAATTCACCCCTCCACTTT

v_gene: TRBV29-1
d_gene: TRBD1
j_gene: TRBJ1-2
abundance: few
CDR3aa: CSVETGLGYTF
CDR3nt: TGCAGCGTTGAGACAGGGCTTGGCTACACCTTC

v_gene: TRBV3-1
d_gene: NA
j_gene: TRBJ2-3
abundance: NA
CDR3aa: CASSQVGLDTQYF
CDR3nt: TGTGCCAGCAGCCAAGTGGGGTTAGATACGCAGTATTTT

v_gene: TRBV28
d_gene: NA
j_gene: TRBJ1-5
abundance: NA
CDR3aa: CASRKNGNQPQHF
CDR3nt: TGTGCCAGCAGAAAGAATGGCAATCAGCCCCAGCATTTT

v_gene: TRBV9
d_gene: NA
j_gene: TRBJ2-4
abundance: NA
CDR3aa: CASSPPGLKEAQYF
CDR3nt: TGTGCCAGCAGCCCCCCAGGGCTGAAAGAGGCCCAGTACTTC

v_gene: TRBV7-9
d_gene: NA
j_gene: TRBJ2-5
abundance: NA
CDR3aa: CASSSGQSQWQYF
CDR3nt: TGTGCCAGCAGCTCGGGACAATCACAATGGCAGTACTTC

v_gene: TRBV6-5
d_gene: TRBD2
j_gene: TRBJ2-1
abundance: NA
CDR3aa: CASSSGLVGPYNEQFF
CDR3nt: TGTGCCAGCAGTTCAGGACTAGTCGGGCCCTACAATGAGCAGTTCTTC

v_gene: TRBV4-1
d_gene: NA
j_gene: TRBJ2-7
abundance: few
CDR3aa: CASSQEEDSFYEQYF
CDR3nt: TGCGCCAGCAGCCAAGAAGAGGACAGCTTCTACGAGCAGTACTTC

v_gene: TRBV7-3
d_gene: TRBD2
j_gene: TRBJ2-3
abundance: NA
CDR3aa: CASSLLPLGTSDGTDTQYF
CDR3nt: TGTGCCAGCAGCTTATTGCCCCTCGGGACTAGCGATGGCACAGATACGCAGTATTTT

v_gene: TRBV21-1
d_gene: NA
j_gene: TRBJ2-1
abundance: few
CDR3aa: CASSSSGVGPGSNEQFF
CDR3nt: NA

v_gene: TRBV5-1
d_gene: NA
j_gene: TRBJ2-1
abundance: NA
CDR3aa: CASSLTGPEPYNEQFF
CDR3nt: TGCGCCAGCAGCTTGACCGGGCCGGAGCCATACAATGAGCAGTTCTTC

v_gene: TRBV10-3
d_gene: TRBD2
j_gene: TRBJ2-1
abundance: NA
CDR3aa: CAISESGTSGRDEQFF
CDR3nt: TGTGCCATCAGTGAATCCGGGACTAGCGGGAGGGACGAGCAGTTCTTC

v_gene: TRBV5-1
d_gene: TRBD2
j_gene: TRBJ2-1
abundance: NA
CDR3aa: CASSFGGERGPRSSYNEQFF
CDR3nt: TGCGCCAGCAGCTTCGGGGGGGAGCGGGGGCCTCGAAGCTCCTACAATGAGCAGTTCTTC

v_gene: TRBV20-1
d_gene: TRBD1
j_gene: TRBJ2-7
abundance: once
CDR3aa: CSRQGPDEQYF
CDR3nt: TGCAGTCGACAGGGGCCCGACGAGCAGTACTTC

v_gene: TRBV29-1
d_gene: TRBD2
j_gene: TRBJ2-7
abundance: few
CDR3aa: CSVAIRASGASYEQYF
CDR3nt: TGCAGCGTTGCTATAAGGGCTAGCGGGGCATCCTACGAGCAGTACTTC

v_gene: TRBV7-2
d_gene: NA
j_gene: TRBJ1-2
abundance: NA
CDR3aa: CASSNRDPPGYGYTF
CDR3nt: TGTGCCAGCAGCAACCGGGACCCTCCGGGCTATGGCTACACCTTC

v_gene: TRBV29-1
d_gene: NA
j_gene: TRBJ2-3
abundance: NA
CDR3aa: CSGLQVEDTQYF
CDR3nt: TGCAGCGGTCTCCAGGTTGAAGATACGCAGTATTTT

v_gene: TRBV12-3/TRBV12-4
d_gene: TRBD2
j_gene: TRBJ2-1
abundance: NA
CDR3aa: CASRGLQYNEQFF
CDR3nt: TGTGCCAGCCGGGGACTACAGTACAATGAGCAGTTCTTC

v_gene: TRBV24-1
d_gene: TRBD1
j_gene: TRBJ1-5
abundance: NA
CDR3aa: CATGQGAGQPQHF
CDR3nt: TGTGCCACCGGACAGGGGGCAGGTCAGCCCCAGCATTTT

v_gene: TRBV12-3/TRBV12-4
d_gene: TRBD2
j_gene: TRBJ2-6
abundance: NA
CDR3aa: CASSFGGAGANVLTF
CDR3nt: TGTGCCAGCAGTTTCGGGGGGGCTGGGGCCAACGTCCTGACTTTC

v_gene: TRBV9
d_gene: NA
j_gene: TRBJ2-7
abundance: NA
CDR3aa: CASSVWGEEQYF
CDR3nt: TGTGCCAGCAGCGTTTGGGGCGAAGAGCAGTACTTC

v_gene: TRBV4-1
d_gene: TRBD1
j_gene: TRBJ1-2
abundance: few
CDR3aa: CASSTHWGQGNKYGYTF
CDR3nt: TGCGCCAGCAGCACCCACTGGGGACAGGGAAATAAATATGGCTACACCTTC

v_gene: TRBV28
d_gene: NA
j_gene: TRBJ1-6
abundance: few
CDR3aa: CASSPLMGARVNSPLHF
CDR3nt: TGTGCCAGCAGCCCCCTGATGGGGGCGCGAGTAAATTCACCCCTCCACTTT

v_gene: TRBV5-1
d_gene: NA
j_gene: TRBJ1-1
abundance: NA
CDR3aa: CASSLAQGRTEAFF
CDR3nt: TGCGCCAGCAGCTTGGCCCAGGGGCGCACTGAAGCTTTCTTT

v_gene: TRBV11-2
d_gene: TRBD2
j_gene: TRBJ2-7
abundance: NA
CDR3aa: CASSPRTGGSSYEQYF
CDR3nt: TGTGCCAGCAGCCCCCGTACGGGAGGGAGCTCCTACGAGCAGTACTTC

v_gene: TRBV2
d_gene: NA
j_gene: TRBJ1-1
abundance: few
CDR3aa: CASSEKIVRAFF
CDR3nt: TGTGCCAGCAGTGAAAAGATCGTCAGGGCTTTCTTT

v_gene: TRBV5-1
d_gene: NA
j_gene: TRBJ2-4
abundance: many
CDR3aa: CASSLNKNIQYF
CDR3nt: TGCGCCAGCAGCTTAAACAAAAACATTCAGTACTTC

v_gene: TRBV6-2/TRBV6-3
d_gene: NA
j_gene: TRBJ1-2
abundance: NA
CDR3aa: CASSTPDKRGYTF
CDR3nt: TGTGCCAGCAGTACCCCGGACAAGAGGGGCTACACCTTC

v_gene: TRBV6-1
d_gene: NA
j_gene: TRBJ2-5
abundance: NA
CDR3aa: CASSDLGKETQYF
CDR3nt: TGTGCCAGCAGTGATTTGGGAAAAGAGACCCAGTACTTC

v_gene: TRBV20-1
d_gene: TRBD1
j_gene: TRBJ1-4
abundance: NA
CDR3aa: CSARDPTGGEKLFF
CDR3nt: TGCAGTGCTAGAGACCCGACAGGGGGAGAAAAACTGTTTTTT

v_gene: TRBV20-1
d_gene: TRBD2
j_gene: TRBJ2-1
abundance: NA
CDR3aa: CSAPISGRGNEQFF
CDR3nt: TGCAGTGCTCCTATTAGCGGGAGGGGCAATGAGCAGTTCTTC

v_gene: TRBV6-5
d_gene: NA
j_gene: TRBJ2-7
abundance: few
CDR3aa: CASSYARTASYEQYF
CDR3nt: TGTGCCAGCAGTTACGCCAGGACGGCGTCCTACGAGCAGTACTTC